This TCR beta chain was sequenced in a study of PD-1 blockade in classical Hodgkin lymphoma. The study's findings and limits: Baseline TCR diversity was reportedly lower in newly diagnosed patients than in healthy donors. It was reported as lower still in relapsed/refractory patients. It was among complete responders that baseline diversity resembled that of newly diagnosed patients. Significantly greater TCR diversity emerged by C4D1 in CD4+ cells but not CD8+ cells.

Sequencing used immunoSEQ multiplex PCR; TCRdb keeps in-frame clones, though not all of them. The sample consists of about 25,000 clones, approximately 68% of them appearing once. The time point denotes: cycle 4 day 1 (C4D1), after less than 7 weeks of nivolumab. Patients all relapsed after autologous stem cell transplantation, and there was variation in brentuximab vedotin exposure. In its sample, this clone was seen once. Its antigen is still unknown. This specimen was peripheral blood mononuclear cells (PBMCs), taken before the fourth cycle of nivolumab. The receptor was isolated from a human donor with classical Hodgkin lymphoma.

The CDR3 is CASSPPLGLAFF. In DNA, the CDR3 is TGTGCCAGCAGCCCCCCTCTAGGTTTAGCTTTCTTT. The rearrangement uses TRBV7-9 and TRBJ1-1; the D is unclear. V was pared by 5 bases and J by 10 bases, with 14 bases between. The CDR3 is 12 amino acids. CDR1 is SEHNR and CDR2 is FQNEAQ in the germline V gene (reference sequence).